This T cell receptor (beta chain) was captured by sequencing in a study of cytomegalovirus exposure and HLA in healthy donors. General study findings and limits: Highly shared variants forming one cluster were likely a sequencing artifact. In a later analysis, common viral pathogens appeared linked to several of the most significant clusters. Most TCR sequences showed up rarely, but some public TCRs showed up in many donors. Across donors, presence/absence analyses took sequencing depth to be roughly uniform.

The PCR had 60 Vbeta and 13 Jbeta primers. Using immunoSEQ multiplex PCR, the repertoire was profiled, and TCRdb retains in-frame clones only, with some absent. This table has about 160,000 clones, about 77% appearing once. In regard to this clone: What it binds is not known.

V lost 5 bases to trimming and J lost 0 bases; unmatched junction nucleotides: 7. Germline CDR1 is SEHNR and CDR2 is FQNEAQ (reference sequence). This CDR3 is built from 16 residues. The TCR sequence derives from a woman in her forties in good health and CMV-seropositive. This chain links TRBV7-9 with TRBJ1-5, with TRBD1 matching over 7 bases. Sequenced material: PBMCs. The CDR3 protein is CASSMTGPGSNQPQHF. For the CDR3, the DNA is TGTGCCAGCAGCATGACAGGGCCGGGTAGCAATCAGCCCCAGCATTTT.